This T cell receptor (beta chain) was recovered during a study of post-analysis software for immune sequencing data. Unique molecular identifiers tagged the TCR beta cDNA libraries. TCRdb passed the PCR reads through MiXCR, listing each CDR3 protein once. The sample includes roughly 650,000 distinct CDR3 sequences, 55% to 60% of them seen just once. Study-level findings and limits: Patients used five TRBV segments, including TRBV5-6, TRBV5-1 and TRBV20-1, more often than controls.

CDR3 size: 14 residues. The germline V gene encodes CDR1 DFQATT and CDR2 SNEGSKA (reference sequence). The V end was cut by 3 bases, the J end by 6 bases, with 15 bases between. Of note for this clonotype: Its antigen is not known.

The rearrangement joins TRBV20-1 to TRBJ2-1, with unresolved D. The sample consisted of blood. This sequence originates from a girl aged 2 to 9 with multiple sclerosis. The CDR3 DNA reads TGCAGTGCTAGGGACCGAGATAGGACCAATGAGCAGTTCTTC. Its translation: CSARDRDRTNEQFF.